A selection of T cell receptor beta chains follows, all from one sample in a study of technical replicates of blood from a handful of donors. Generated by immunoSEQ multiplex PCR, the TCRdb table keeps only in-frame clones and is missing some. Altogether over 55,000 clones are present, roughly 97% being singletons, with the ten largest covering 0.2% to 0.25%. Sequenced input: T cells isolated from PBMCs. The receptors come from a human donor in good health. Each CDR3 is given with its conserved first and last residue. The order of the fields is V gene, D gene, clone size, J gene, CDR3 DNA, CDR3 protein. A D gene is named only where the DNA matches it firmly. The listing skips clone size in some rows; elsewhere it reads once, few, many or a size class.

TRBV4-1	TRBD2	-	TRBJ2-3	TGCGCCAGCAGCCAAAGGGCCGGGGGGGCTAGAAGCACAGATACGCAGTATTTT	CASSQRAGGARSTDTQYF
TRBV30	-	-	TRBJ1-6	TGTGCCTGGAGTGAAGGGGGCTCCTATAATTCACCCCTCCACTTT	CAWSEGGSYNSPLHF
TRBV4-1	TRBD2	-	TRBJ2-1	TGCGCCAGCAGCCAAGAGTTGGGAGGGGAGACGTACAATGAGCAGTTCTTC	CASSQELGGETYNEQFF
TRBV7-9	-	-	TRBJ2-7	TGTGCCAGTGGGGGCTCTCCCTACGAGCAGTACTTC	CASGGSPYEQYF
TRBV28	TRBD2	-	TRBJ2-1	TGTGCCAGCACCCTGGGACAAACCGGGACTAGCGAGCAGTTCTTC	CASTLGQTGTSEQFF
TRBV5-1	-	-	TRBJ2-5	TGCGCCAGCAACGGACAGGGAGGGATAGAGACCCAGTACTTC	CASNGQGGIETQYF
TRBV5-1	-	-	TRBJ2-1	TGCGCCAGCAGCTTTCAACCGGGCCCTACTAGAAATGAGCAGTTCTTC	CASSFQPGPTRNEQFF
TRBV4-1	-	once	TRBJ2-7	TGCGCCAGCAGCCAAGGCCAGAACTCCTACGAGCAGTACTTC	CASSQGQNSYEQYF
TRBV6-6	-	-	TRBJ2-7	TGTGCCAGCCAGGTCGATTTAACCTACGAGCAGTACTTC	CASQVDLTYEQYF
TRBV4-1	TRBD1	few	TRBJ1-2	TGCGCCAGCAGCCAAGTTGCCGGGGACAGGGGGGGGTATGGCTACACCTTC	CASSQVAGDRGGYGYTF
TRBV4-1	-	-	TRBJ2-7	TGCGCCAGCAGCCAATACCAGGGAATAGGCTCCTACGAGCAGTACTTC	CASSQYQGIGSYEQYF
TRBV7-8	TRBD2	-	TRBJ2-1	TGTGCCAGCAGAGGGACTAGCGGGAGCGATGAGCAGTTCTTC	CASRGTSGSDEQFF
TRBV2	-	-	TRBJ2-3	TGTGCCAGCTTGGGCGGGGTTAGCACAGATACGCAGTATTTT	CASLGGVSTDTQYF
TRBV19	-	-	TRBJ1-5	TGTGCCAGTAGTCCTAACCTCCTCGATCAGCCCCAGCATTTT	CASSPNLLDQPQHF
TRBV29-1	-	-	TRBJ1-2	TGCAGCGTTGAACCGAGGGGGTATGGCTACACCTTC	CSVEPRGYGYTF
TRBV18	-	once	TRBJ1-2	TGTGCCAGCTCACCCCGCGGGTTCTATGGCTACACCTTC	CASSPRGFYGYTF
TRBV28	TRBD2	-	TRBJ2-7	TGTGCCAGCGTACAACTACTAGCGGGATTCTCCTACGAGCAGTACTTC	CASVQLLAGFSYEQYF
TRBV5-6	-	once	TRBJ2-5	TGTGCCAGCAGCTTGGACAGACCAGAGACCCAGTACTTC	CASSLDRPETQYF
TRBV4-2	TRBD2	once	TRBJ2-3	TGTGCCAGCAGCCGCCTGACTAGCGGGAGGGAGTCTAGCACAGATACGCAGTATTTT	CASSRLTSGRESSTDTQYF
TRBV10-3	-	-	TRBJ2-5	TGTGCCATCAGTGAGAGGGGTTTTGAAGAGACCCAGTACTTC	CAISERGFEETQYF
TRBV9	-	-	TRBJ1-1	TGTGCCAGCAAATCGGTACAGGGACTGAACACTGAAGCTTTCTTT	CASKSVQGLNTEAFF
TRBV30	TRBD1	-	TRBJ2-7	TGTGCCTGGGCCCCGACAGGGTTTAACGAGCAGTACTTC	CAWAPTGFNEQYF
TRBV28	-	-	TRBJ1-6	TGTGCCAGCAGCCCTCTGGGGGGGTCTCCCTCGGTCTATAATTCACCCCTCCACTTT	CASSPLGGSPSVYNSPLHF
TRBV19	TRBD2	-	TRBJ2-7	TGTGCCAGTAGTATGGGACTAGCGGGAGGTCCCTACGAGCAGTACTTC	CASSMGLAGGPYEQYF
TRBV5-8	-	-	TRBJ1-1	TGTGCCAGCAGCCAACCTCCCGGGGGGAACACTGAAGCTTTCTTT	CASSQPPGGNTEAFF
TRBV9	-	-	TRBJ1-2	TGTGCCAGCAGCGAGTCGGGGGTCCCTAACTATGGCTACACCTTC	CASSESGVPNYGYTF
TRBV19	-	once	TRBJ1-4	TGTGCCAGTTCGTTGACAGCGAATAATGAAAAACTGTTTTTT	CASSLTANNEKLFF
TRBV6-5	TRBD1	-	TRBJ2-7	TGTGCCAGCAGCAAAGGGACAGGGAGATGGGAGCAGTACTTC	CASSKGTGRWEQYF
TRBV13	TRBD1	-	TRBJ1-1	TGTGCCAGCAGCCTAGGGGGCGTCACTGAAGCTTTCTTT	CASSLGGVTEAFF
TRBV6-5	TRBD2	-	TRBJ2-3	TGTGCCAGCAAAGAGAGGACTAGCGGTCGAGATACGCAGTATTTT	CASKERTSGRDTQYF
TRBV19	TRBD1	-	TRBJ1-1	TGTGCCAGTAGAACTGGACAGGGGTTGAACACTGAAGCTTTCTTT	CASRTGQGLNTEAFF
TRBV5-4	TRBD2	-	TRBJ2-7	TGTGCCAGCAGTCCTACGGGGGGTAGCTCCTACGAGCAGTACTTC	CASSPTGGSSYEQYF
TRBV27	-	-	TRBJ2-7	TGTGCCAGCAGTTTCCCAAACTCCTACGAGCAGTACTTC	CASSFPNSYEQYF
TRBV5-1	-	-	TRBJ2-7	TGCGCCAGCAGCACGGAGGGAGCCGAGCAGTACTTC	CASSTEGAEQYF
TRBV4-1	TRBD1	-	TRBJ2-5	TGCGCCAGCAGCCAGGCTCCGGGACAGGGAGAGACCCAGTACTTC	CASSQAPGQGETQYF
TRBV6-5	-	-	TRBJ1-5	TGTGCCAGCAGTAAGACAGACAATAGCAATCAGCCCCAGCATTTT	CASSKTDNSNQPQHF
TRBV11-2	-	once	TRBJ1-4	TGTGCCAGCAGCCTACGGAAGGTCGGGGTTTTAGGCGAAAAACTGTTTTTT	CASSLRKVGVLGEKLFF
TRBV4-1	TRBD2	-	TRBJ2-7	TGCGCCAGCAGCCGACCCTTAGCGGGAGAAACAGAGCAGTACTTC	CASSRPLAGETEQYF
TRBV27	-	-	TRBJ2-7	TGTGCCAGCCGACCTACAGGTAACTACGAGCAGTACTTC	CASRPTGNYEQYF
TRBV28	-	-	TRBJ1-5	TGTGCCAGCAGTTTAAGGGGGTCCGGGCAGCCCCAGCATTTT	CASSLRGSGQPQHF
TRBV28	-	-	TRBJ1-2	TGTGCCAGCAGTTTAGGTAGGGGTCACTATGGCTACACCTTC	CASSLGRGHYGYTF
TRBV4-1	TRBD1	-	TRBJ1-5	TGCGCCAGCAGCCAGACAGGGAGTCAGCCCCAGCATTTT	CASSQTGSQPQHF
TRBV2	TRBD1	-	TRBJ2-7	TGTGCCAGCGGGACAGGGAGCTCCTACGAGCAGTACTTC	CASGTGSSYEQYF
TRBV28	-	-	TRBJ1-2	TGTGCCAGCAGTTTTCGACGGACTCGACATTCTTATGGCTACACCTTC	CASSFRRTRHSYGYTF
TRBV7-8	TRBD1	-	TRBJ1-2	TGTGCCAGCAGACCCGGGACAGGTGGCTATGGCTACACCTTC	CASRPGTGGYGYTF
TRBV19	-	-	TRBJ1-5	TGTGCCAGTAGTGGGGGGGCGAACAATCAGCCCCAGCATTTT	CASSGGANNQPQHF
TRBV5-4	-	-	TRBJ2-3	TGTGCCAGCAGCCCAAACACAGATACGCAGTATTTT	CASSPNTDTQYF
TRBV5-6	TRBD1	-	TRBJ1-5	TGTGCCAGCAGCTGGGGACAGGGGGTAGGGCAGCCCCAGCATTTT	CASSWGQGVGQPQHF
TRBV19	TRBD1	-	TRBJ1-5	TGTGCCAGTAGCGACAGGGGCGGGAATCAGCCCCAGCATTTT	CASSDRGGNQPQHF
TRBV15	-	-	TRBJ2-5	TGTGCCACCAGCCCTCGACAGGAACAAGAGACCCAGTACTTC	CATSPRQEQETQYF
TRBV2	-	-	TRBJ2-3	TGTGCCAGCAAGGCAGGGGCCAAGGATACGCAGTATTTT	CASKAGAKDTQYF